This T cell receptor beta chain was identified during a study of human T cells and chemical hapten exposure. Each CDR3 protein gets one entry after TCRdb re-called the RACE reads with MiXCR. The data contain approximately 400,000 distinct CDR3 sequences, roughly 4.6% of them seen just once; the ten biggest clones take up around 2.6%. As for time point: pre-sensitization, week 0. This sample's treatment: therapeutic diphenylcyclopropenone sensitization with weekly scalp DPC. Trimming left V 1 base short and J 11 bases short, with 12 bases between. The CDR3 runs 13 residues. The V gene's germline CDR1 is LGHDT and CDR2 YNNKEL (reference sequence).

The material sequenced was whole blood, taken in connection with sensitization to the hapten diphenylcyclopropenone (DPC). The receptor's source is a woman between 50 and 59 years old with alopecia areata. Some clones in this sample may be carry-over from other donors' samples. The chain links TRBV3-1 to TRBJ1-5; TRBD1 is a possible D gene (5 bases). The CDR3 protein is CASSQAHGAAQHF. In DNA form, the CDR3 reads TGTGCCAGCAGCCAAGCCCACGGGGCAGCCCAGCATTTT.